One sample yielded the 10 T cell receptor beta chains listed below, sequenced in a study of blood T cell repertoires in COVID-19. Using immunoSEQ multiplex PCR, the repertoire was profiled, and TCRdb retains in-frame clones only, with some absent. The sample contains about 120,000 clones, roughly 80% of which appear only once. What was sequenced was peripheral blood. These receptors all come from a human donor in a cohort sampled during active COVID-19.

The genes are TRBV5-1 and TRBJ1-1; D is unresolved. The CDR3 has 16 amino acids. Trimming stripped 0 bases from V and 0 bases from J, with 12 bases between. The germline CDR1 and CDR2 sequences are SGHRS and YFSETQ. CDR3 sequence: CASSLGPGPLNTEAFF. Written as DNA, the CDR3 is TGCGCCAGCAGCTTGGGCCCAGGCCCGTTGAACACTGAAGCTTTCTTT.

This sequence joins TRBV6-5 and TRBJ1-2, with 7 bases matching TRBD1. This CDR3 comprises 15 residues. The germline V gene has CDR1 MNHEY and CDR2 SVGAGI. Trimming at V came to 6 bases and at J to 4 bases, leaving 11 bases not matched to a gene. The DNA for the CDR3 is TGTGCCAGCAGGGCGGACAGGCCACCACCCTATGGCTACACCTTC. Protein product: CASRADRPPPYGYTF.

The chain joins TRBV19 to TRBJ2-5, with D perhaps matching TRBD1 (6 bases). The V end was cut by 5 bases, the J end by 7 bases, with 17 bases between. CDR1 is LNHDA, CDR2 SQIVND, per germline (reference sequence). The CDR3 totals 14 residues. CDR3 nucleotides: TGTGCCAGTAGTGACCGGACAGATTCACGGACCCAGTACTTC. Its protein product is CASSDRTDSRTQYF. The variable domain in full, with the rest retrieved from reference TRBV19 and TRBJ2-5, is DGGITQSPKYLFRKEGQNVTLSCEQNLNHDAMYWYRQDPGQGLRLIYYSQIVNDFQKGDIAEGYSVSREKKESFPLTVTSAQKNPTAFYLCASSDRTDSRTQYFGPGTRLLVL.

The J gene is TRBJ2-3, the V gene TRBV4-3; tentatively, D is TRBD1 (6 bases). Germline-derived CDR1 and CDR2 are LGHNA and YSLEER. Trimming took 0 bases from V and 3 from J, leaving 10 bases between them. The CDR3 has 15 residues. The CDR3 here is CASSQEPTGTDTQYF. The CDR3 bases are TGCGCCAGCAGCCAAGAGCCTACAGGGACAGATACGCAGTATTTT.

J is TRBJ2-3 and V is TRBV18; tentative D call: TRBD2 (6 bases). This CDR3 has 16 amino acids. V lost 5 bases, J lost 2 bases, and 17 bases lay in between. From germline, CDR1 is KGHSH and CDR2 LQKENI. The CDR3: CASSTGAAGTTDTQYF. The CDR3 nucleotides read TGTGCCAGCTCAACGGGAGCGGCAGGGACCACAGATACGCAGTATTTT.

This sequence joins TRBV7-9 and TRBJ1-6, with 10 bases fitting TRBD1. The germline V gene has CDR1 SEHNR and CDR2 FQNEAQ (reference sequence). This CDR3 comprises 16 residues. V lost 5 bases and J lost 5; bases outside the gene matches: 6. In DNA, the CDR3 is TGTGCCAGCAGCCTCGGGACAGGGGCAAATAATTCACCCCTCCACTTT. Translating gives CASSLGTGANNSPLHF.

This chain links TRBV7-2 with TRBJ2-7; D remains unclear. The V gene lost 5 bases and the J gene lost 7 bases, with 18 bases spanning the gap. The CDR3 extends over 14 amino acids. Germline V gives CDR1 SGHTA, CDR2 FQGNSA. CDR3 in amino acids: CASSQDRRSGEQYF. CDR3 in DNA: TGTGCCAGCAGCCAAGATCGTAGGAGTGGGGAGCAGTACTTC.

V is TRBV2 and J is TRBJ1-4; possible D gene TRBD1, 5 bases. Trimming cost V 5 bases and J 7 bases, with 14 bases left between them. The CDR3 totals 14 residues. Germline V gene data show CDR1 as SNHLY and CDR2 as FYNNEI. The CDR3 reads CASSRQPQGEKLFF. The DNA for the CDR3 is TGTGCCAGCAGTCGACAGCCCCAGGGTGAAAAACTGTTTTTT.

This clone was seen a few times. The rearrangement uses TRBV7-9 and TRBJ2-1; 8 bases map to TRBD2. In germline, CDR1 is SEHNR, CDR2 FQNEAQ (reference sequence). V trimming: 1 base; J trimming: 1 base; junction bases outside the gene matches: 3. There are 16 residues in the CDR3. Here the CDR3 DNA reads TGTGCCAGCAGCTTAGAGCGGGGGATGTCCTACAATGAGCAGTTCTTC. Protein product: CASSLERGMSYNEQFF.

CDR3 DNA sequence: TGCGCCAGCAGCTTGGTTGCAGGGGAATACAATGAGCAGTTCTTC. Its protein is CASSLVAGEYNEQFF. The chain recombines TRBV5-1 with TRBJ2-1; TRBD1 might be the D (6 bases). CDR3 length: 15 amino acids. V was pared by 0 bases and J by 4 bases, with 11 bases between. Germline V gene sequence: CDR1 SGHRS, CDR2 YFSETQ.